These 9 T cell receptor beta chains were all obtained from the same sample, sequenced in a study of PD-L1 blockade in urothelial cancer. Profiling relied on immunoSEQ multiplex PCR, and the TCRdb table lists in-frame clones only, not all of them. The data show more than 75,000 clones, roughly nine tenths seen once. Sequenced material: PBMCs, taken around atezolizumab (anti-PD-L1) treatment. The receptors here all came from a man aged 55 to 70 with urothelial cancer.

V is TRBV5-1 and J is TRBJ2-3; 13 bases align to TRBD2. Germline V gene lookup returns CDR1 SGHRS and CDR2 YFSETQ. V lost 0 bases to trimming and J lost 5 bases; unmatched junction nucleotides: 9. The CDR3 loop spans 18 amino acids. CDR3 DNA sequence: TGCGCCAGCAGCTTGGTCCGATGGACTAGCGGGAGTATAGATACGCAGTATTTT. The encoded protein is CASSLVRWTSGSIDTQYF.

CDR3 coding DNA: TGTGCCTGGCAGGGTAAAGGGAGCAATCAGCCCCAGCATTTT. Its translation: CAWQGKGSNQPQHF. The chain employs TRBV30 and TRBJ1-5; D perhaps matches TRBD1 (5 bases). Deletions cut 5 bases from V and 1 base from J, with 12 bases between. Germline lookup yields CDR1 GTSNPN and CDR2 SVGIG (reference sequence). This CDR3 has 14 amino acids.

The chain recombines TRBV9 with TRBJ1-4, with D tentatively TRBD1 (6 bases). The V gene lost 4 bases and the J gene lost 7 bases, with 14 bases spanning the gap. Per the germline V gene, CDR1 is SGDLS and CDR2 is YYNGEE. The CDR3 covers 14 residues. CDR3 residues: CASSRTAVGEKLFF. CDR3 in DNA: TGTGCCAGCAGCCGGACAGCGGTAGGTGAAAAACTGTTTTTT. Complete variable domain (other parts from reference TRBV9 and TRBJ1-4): DSGVTQTPKHLITATGQRVTLRCSPRSGDLSVYWYQQSLDQGLQFLIQYYNGEERAKGNILERFSAQQFPDLHSELNLSSLELGDSALYFCASSRTAVGEKLFFGSGTQLSVL.

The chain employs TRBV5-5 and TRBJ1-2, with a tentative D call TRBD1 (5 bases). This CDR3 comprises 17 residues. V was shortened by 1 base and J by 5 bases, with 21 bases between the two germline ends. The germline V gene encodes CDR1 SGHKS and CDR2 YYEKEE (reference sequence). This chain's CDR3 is CASSLSVGPTQEYGYTF. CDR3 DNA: TGTGCCAGCAGCTTGTCAGTGGGCCCGACACAGGAGTATGGCTACACCTTC.

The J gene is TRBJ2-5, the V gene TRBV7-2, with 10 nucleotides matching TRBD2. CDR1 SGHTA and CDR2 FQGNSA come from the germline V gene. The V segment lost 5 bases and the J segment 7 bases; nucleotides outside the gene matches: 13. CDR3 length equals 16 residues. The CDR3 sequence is CASSNSPSGSTPTQYF. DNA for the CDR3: TGTGCCAGCAGCAACTCTCCTAGCGGGAGCACCCCGACCCAGTACTTC.

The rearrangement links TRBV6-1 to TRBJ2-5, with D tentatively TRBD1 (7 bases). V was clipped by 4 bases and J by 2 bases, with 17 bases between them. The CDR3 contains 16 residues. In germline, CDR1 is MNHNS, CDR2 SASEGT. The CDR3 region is CASSVLQGGGQETQYF. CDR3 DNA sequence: TGTGCCAGCAGTGTCCTCCAGGGGGGCGGGCAAGAGACCCAGTACTTC.

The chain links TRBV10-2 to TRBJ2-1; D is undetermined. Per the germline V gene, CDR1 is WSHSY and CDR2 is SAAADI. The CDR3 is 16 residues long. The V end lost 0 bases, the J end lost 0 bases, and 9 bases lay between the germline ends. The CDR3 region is CASSESMPYSYNEQFF. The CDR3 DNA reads TGCGCCAGCAGTGAGTCGATGCCCTACTCCTACAATGAGCAGTTCTTC.

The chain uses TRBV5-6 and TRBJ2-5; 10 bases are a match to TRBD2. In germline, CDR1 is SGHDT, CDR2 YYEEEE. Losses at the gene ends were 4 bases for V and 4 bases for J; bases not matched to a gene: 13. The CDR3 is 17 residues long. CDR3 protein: CASSQVERGGGRETQYF. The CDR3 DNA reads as TGTGCCAGCAGCCAAGTTGAGCGGGGGGGCGGTCGAGAGACCCAGTACTTC.

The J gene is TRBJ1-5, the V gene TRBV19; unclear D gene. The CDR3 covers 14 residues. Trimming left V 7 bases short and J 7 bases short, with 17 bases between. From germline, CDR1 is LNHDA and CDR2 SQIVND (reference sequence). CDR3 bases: TGTGCCAGTAAACACTCAACCCGGGGACAGCCCCAGCATTTT. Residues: CASKHSTRGQPQHF.